In this sample, the clone carrying this T cell receptor beta chain turned up once. Antigen: not known. This sample also contains other DNA sequences that code for the same CDR3. There were no recent acute infections or vaccinations among the donors, who were healthy HIV-negative adults. This record belongs to a study of shared clonotypes between healthy human individuals. Findings of the study overall: Investigators collected only blood, and repertoires in tissues likely differ.

Using around 200 ng DNA, approximately 27,000 T cell genomes, the sorted-subset replicate PCRs were run. Profiling relied on immunoSEQ multiplex PCR, and the TCRdb table lists in-frame clones only, not all of them. The sample carries 2,500,000 or so clones, 80% to 95% recorded once. This CDR3 is built from 15 residues. The V and J ends lost 5 bases and 5 bases, in that order; junction bases with no gene match: 6. Germline-derived CDR1 and CDR2 are SEHNR and FQNEAQ (reference sequence). The V gene is TRBV7-9, the J gene TRBJ2-5; 12 bases align to TRBD1. This clonotype originated in a man younger than 35 in good health. Some clones in this sample may be carry-over from other donors' samples. The source material was naive CD4+ T cells from PBMCs. Subset of the sample: CD45RA+ positively selected. CDR3 sequence (DNA): TGTGCCAGCAGCCCCGGGACAGGGGGCGGGGAGACCCAGTACTTC. Amino acid sequence: CASSPGTGGGETQYF. Based on the CDR3 plus reference TRBV7-9 and TRBJ2-5, the full variable domain is DTGVSQNPRHKITKRGQNVTFRCDPISEHNRLYWYRQTLGQGPEFLTYFQNEAQLEKSRLLSDRFSAERPKGSFSTLEIQRTEQGDSAMYLCASSPGTGGGETQYFGPGTRLLVL.